Given below is one T cell receptor beta chain in context. The source of the sample is a study of shared clonotypes between healthy human individuals. Between the trimmed V and J ends, which lost 0 bases and 0 bases, there was a span of 14 bases. Per germline, CDR1 MNHNS and CDR2 SASEGT. The length of the CDR3 is 18 residues. Produced via immunoSEQ multiplex PCR; TCRdb's table is partial and in-frame only. The sample contains millions of clones, 85% to 95% of which appear only once. The sequence came from a man aged 18 to 30 in good health. Sequencing was performed on naive CD4+ T cells sorted from blood. The subset is: CD45RA+ positively selected. The genes are TRBV6-1 and TRBJ1-4; D perhaps matches TRBD1 (5 bases). The CDR3: CASSEAGTVLATNEKLFF. CDR3 DNA: TGTGCCAGCAGTGAAGCTGGGACCGTCCTTGCAACTAATGAAAAACTGTTTTTT.